The present entry profiles one T cell receptor (beta chain) with its context. Its antigen is unidentified. After the first PCR, alpha and beta chain libraries were processed separately. CMV status came from CD4+ IFNgamma after overnight CMV lysate stimulation. Cells stained for CD3, CD4, CD8, CD45RA and CD27 were sorted into four subsets. The sample comes from a study of naive and memory T cell subsets. Both TRBC1 and TRBC2 were covered by a beta constant-region primer of two equimolar oligonucleotides. The ligated cDNA underwent four PCR rounds using SP2 and nested alpha and beta constant-region primers. MiXCR, applied by TCRdb to the UMI-ligation and nested PCR reads, yields one record per CDR3 protein. This table has under 150,000 distinct CDR3 sequences, about a fifth appearing once. Study findings and constraints: A few larger clonotypes appeared in naive repertoires, especially CD8, possibly memory cells re-expressing CD45RA. Gini index rose across naive, CM, EM and EMRA in CD4 and CD8.

The receptor comes from a human donor in good health. The material sequenced was naive CD8+ T cells from blood.

The CDR3, as DNA: TGTGCCAGCAGTTTAACAGGGTCTCGGATGAACACTGAAGCTTTCTTT. Translating gives CASSLTGSRMNTEAFF. The chain recombines TRBV12-3 or TRBV12-4 with TRBJ1-1; D may be TRBD1 (6 bases). V was shortened by 2 bases and J by 0 bases, with 13 bases between the two germline ends. The CDR3 consists of 16 residues.